This TCR beta chain emerged from a study of T cell changes during pregnancy in multiple sclerosis. TCRdb's copy holds only in-frame clones and misses some; the assay was immunoSEQ multiplex PCR. The profile shows 58,000 or so clones, 90% of them singletons. The CDR3 length is 14 residues. Germline V CDR1 and CDR2: SGHRS, YFSETQ. V lost 0 bases and J 2 bases, leaving 9 bases between the germline ends. This TCR came from a female donor in good health, enrolled as a control in a pregnancy study. The chain is built from TRBV5-1 and TRBJ2-7, with a tentative D call TRBD1 (5 bases). The sequencing here drew on peripheral blood, taken in the first trimester of pregnancy. The chain's CDR3 is CASSLATGAYEQYF. DNA for the CDR3: TGCGCCAGCAGCTTGGCCACAGGAGCCTACGAGCAGTACTTC.